The present entry profiles one T cell receptor beta chain with its context. Antigen: not known. CDR1 is MNHNS, CDR2 SASEGT, per germline. V lost 5 bases to trimming and J lost 1 base, with 16 bases between them. This CDR3 is built from 16 residues. TCRdb passed the reads through MiXCR, listing each CDR3 protein once. The sample gives around 500,000 distinct CDR3 sequences, approximately 46% of which show up once; 40% to 50% is in the top ten. This specimen comes from a study of T cell repertoires in cytomegalovirus infection. About the research overall: CMV infection and matching HLA type were both indicated by public TCR beta signatures. Study-level results: Across the ex vivo response, the dominant clonotypes were HLA-C-restricted CMV-specific TCR beta clonotypes.

Sequencing used cultured PBMCs, obtained from culture after CMV antigen stimulation. The source of this sequence is a human donor in good health (CMV status not recorded). Some clones in this sample may be carry-over from other donors' samples. The chain uses TRBV6-1 and TRBJ2-3, with D hard to call. The DNA of the CDR3 is TGTGCCAGCAGTCACCGACCCAGCGAGGGCACAGATACGCAGTATTTT. It yields the protein CASSHRPSEGTDTQYF.